This T cell receptor beta chain was obtained from a study of cytomegalovirus exposure and HLA in healthy donors. Study results and caveats: A classifier reportedly called cytomegalovirus status with high sensitivity and specificity. The only immune exposure information that was available was CMV serostatus. The study listed roughly 150 cytomegalovirus-associated TCR beta chains. As confirmed in vitro, three CMV-associated chains were specific for CMV antigens.

As for this clone: The antigen remains undetermined.

The CDR3 is 15 amino acids. V lost 6 bases to trimming and J lost 3 bases, with 15 bases between them. Germline CDR1 reads LNHDA; CDR2 reads SQIVND (reference sequence). Primers for the PCR totalled 60 Vbeta and 13 Jbeta. The protocol was immunoSEQ multiplex PCR, while the TCRdb copy is restricted to in-frame clones and leaves out a portion. The sample lists 100,000 to 150,000 clones; 74% were seen once. Source material: PBMCs. This clonotype was sampled from a woman aged 45-59 years in good health and CMV-seropositive. This sequence joins TRBV19 and TRBJ1-5, with TRBD1 as a possible D gene (5 bases). CDR3 nucleotides: TGTGCCAGTAGGAGGGGACTAGGGAACAATCAGCCCCAGCATTTT. The encoded protein is CASRRGLGNNQPQHF.